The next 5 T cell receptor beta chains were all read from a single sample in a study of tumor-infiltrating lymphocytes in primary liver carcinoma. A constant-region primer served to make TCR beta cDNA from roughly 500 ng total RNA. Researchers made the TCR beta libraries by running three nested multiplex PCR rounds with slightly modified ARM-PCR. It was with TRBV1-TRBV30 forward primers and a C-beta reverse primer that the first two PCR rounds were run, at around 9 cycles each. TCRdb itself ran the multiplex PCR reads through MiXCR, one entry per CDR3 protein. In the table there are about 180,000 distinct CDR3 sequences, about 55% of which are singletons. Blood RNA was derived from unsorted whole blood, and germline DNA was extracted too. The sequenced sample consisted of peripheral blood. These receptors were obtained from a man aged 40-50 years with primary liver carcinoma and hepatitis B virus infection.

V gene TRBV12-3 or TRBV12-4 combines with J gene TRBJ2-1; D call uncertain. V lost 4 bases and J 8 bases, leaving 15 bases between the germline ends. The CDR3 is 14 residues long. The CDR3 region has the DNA TGTGCCAGCAGTTCGTACACAACCCGGGATGAGCAGTTCTTC. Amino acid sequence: CASSSYTTRDEQFF.

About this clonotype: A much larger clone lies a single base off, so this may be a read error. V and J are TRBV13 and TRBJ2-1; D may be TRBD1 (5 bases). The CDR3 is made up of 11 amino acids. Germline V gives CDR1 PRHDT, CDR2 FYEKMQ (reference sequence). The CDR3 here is CASNLGQGPFF. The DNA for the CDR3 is TGTGCCAGCAACTTAGGCCAGGGTCCGTTCTTC.

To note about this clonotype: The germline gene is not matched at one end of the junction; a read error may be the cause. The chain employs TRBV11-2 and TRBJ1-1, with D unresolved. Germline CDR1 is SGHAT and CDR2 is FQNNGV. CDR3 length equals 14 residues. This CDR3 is CASSLTPWYNEALF. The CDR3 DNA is TGTGCGAGCAGCTTAACCCCATGGTACAATGAAGCTCTCTTT.

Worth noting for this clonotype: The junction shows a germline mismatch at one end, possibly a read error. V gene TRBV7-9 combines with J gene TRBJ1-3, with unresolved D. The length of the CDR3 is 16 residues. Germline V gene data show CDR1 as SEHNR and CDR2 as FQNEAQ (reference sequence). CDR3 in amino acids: CANSLRGASSGNTIYF. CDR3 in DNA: TGTGCCAACAGCCTCCGCGGCGCCAGCTCTGGAAACACCATATATTTT.

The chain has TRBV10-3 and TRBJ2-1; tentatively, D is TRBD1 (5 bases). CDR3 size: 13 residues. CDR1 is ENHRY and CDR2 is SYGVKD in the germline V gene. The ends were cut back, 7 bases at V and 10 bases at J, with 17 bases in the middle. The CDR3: CAITPSLSGEQFF. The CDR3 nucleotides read TGTGCCATCACCCCTTCATTATCAGGGGAGCAGTTCTTC.